The present entry profiles one T cell receptor beta chain with its context. This record comes from a study of blood T cell repertoires in COVID-19. Study information: The study drew acute and convalescent COVID-19 samples from the United States, Italy and Spain. Sources were T cells, B-cell-depleted T cells, or PBMCs; the material itself was cDNA or gDNA.

The CDR3 loop spans 16 amino acids. Germline CDR1 MGHRA, CDR2 YSYEKL. V was shortened by 0 bases and J by 0 bases, with 9 bases between the two germline ends. Per the study methods: Reference gene primers were amplified, and this amplification served to estimate nucleated cell counts. Measured with immunoSEQ multiplex PCR; TCRdb has only the in-frame clones, and not every one. The V and J calls and the clone size are those of that table, but D and trimming were determined from the DNA. The data show 200,000 to 250,000 clones, approximately 81% seen once. This clonotype originated in a woman at least 80 years old with active or convalescent COVID-19. The chain links TRBV4-1 to TRBJ1-3; no definite D call. The sequencing input was peripheral blood. The CDR3 loop is CASSQDLRISGNTIYF. In nucleotides, the CDR3 is TGCGCCAGCAGCCAAGATTTGCGGATCTCTGGAAACACCATATATTTT.